The 9 T cell receptor beta chains in this list originate from one sample, sequenced in a study of T-cell memory formation after mild COVID-19. Using its own MiXCR run on the 5' RACE reads, TCRdb lists one record per CDR3 protein. The profile shows around 300,000 distinct CDR3 sequences, roughly 13% of them singletons. Input material: PBMCs or a T cell subset sorted from them (not recorded which). These receptor sequences come from a young man who had mild COVID-19 (a few samples of this study predate the infection). Cell type and time point are not known.

There are many counts of this clonotype. This sequence joins TRBV4-1 and TRBJ2-2, with D tentatively TRBD2 (6 bases). V was pared by 6 bases and J by 0 bases, with 14 bases between. The germline CDR1 and CDR2 sequences are MGHRA and YSYEKL. The CDR3 has 16 residues. The CDR3 sequence is CASRDPGLSNTGELFF. In nucleotides, the CDR3 is TGCGCCAGCAGGGACCCGGGACTGTCGAACACCGGGGAGCTGTTTTTT.

For the CDR3, the DNA is TGCGCCAGCAGCTGGTCGGGGCAGGCTAATGAAAAACTGTTTTTT. Protein: CASSWSGQANEKLFF. This chain uses TRBV5-1 with TRBJ1-4; D perhaps matches TRBD1 (5 bases). The CDR3 is 15 amino acids. Trimming removed 3 bases at V and 3 bases at J, with 12 bases between. Germline lookup yields CDR1 SGHRS and CDR2 YFSETQ.

This clonotype has just one count. J is TRBJ2-7 and V is TRBV10-1, with D possibly being TRBD2 (6 bases). V shed 0 bases and J shed 5 bases, with 14 bases lying between them. The germline gives CDR1 WNHNN, CDR2 SYGVQD (reference sequence). The CDR3 runs 15 residues. The CDR3, as DNA: TGCGCCAGCAGTGAGTCAGGACTACCCGGGAACGAGCAGTACTTC. Protein sequence: CASSESGLPGNEQYF.

This chain joins TRBV4-2 and TRBJ2-1; D may match TRBD1 or TRBD2 (5 bases each). Germline V gene lookup returns CDR1 LGHNA and CDR2 YNFKEQ. There are 13 residues in the CDR3. V dropped 3 bases and J dropped 9 bases, with 12 bases sitting between them. CDR3 loop: CASSQDRGGEQFF. The CDR3 DNA reads TGTGCCAGCAGCCAGGACCGTGGGGGTGAGCAGTTCTTC.

This clonotype was picked up many times. V is TRBV5-1 and J is TRBJ2-7; D unresolved. Trimming shortened V by 3 bases and J by 5 bases, and 18 bases separated the two germline ends. CDR3 length: 15 amino acids. The germline V gene has CDR1 SGHRS and CDR2 YFSETQ. Here the CDR3 DNA reads TGCGCCAGCAGCTATGTATCCGGGCCTGGGAACGAGCAGTACGTC. Amino acid sequence: CASSYVSGPGNEQYV.

The chain has TRBV20-1 and TRBJ2-2, with a weak D call TRBD2 (6 bases). The V and J ends lost 7 bases and 3 bases respectively, with 15 bases between them. Germline CDR1 and CDR2: DFQATT and SNEGSKA (reference sequence). The CDR3 is made up of 14 amino acids. CDR3 DNA: TGCAGTGTTCGAGCGGGCGCGTACACCGGGGAGCTGTTTTTT. Its translation: CSVRAGAYTGELFF.

The V gene is TRBV7-3, the J gene TRBJ2-3; maybe TRBD2 (6 bases). This CDR3 has 15 residues. The germline V and J ends were trimmed by 5 bases and 6 bases, with 18 bases remaining between them. Germline V lookup: CDR1 SGHTA, CDR2 FQGTGA. The CDR3 loop is CASSPGVSKGDTQYF. In DNA form, the CDR3 reads TGTGCCAGCAGCCCGGGGGTGTCCAAGGGCGATACGCAGTATTTT.

This clonotype has just a few counts. The rearrangement uses TRBV4-3 and TRBJ2-5; D ambiguous. V was pared by 0 bases and J by 7 bases, with 15 bases between. The CDR3 contains 15 residues. The V gene's germline CDR1 is LGHNA and CDR2 YSLEER. This chain's CDR3 is CASSQDPTGLGTQYF. The CDR3 nucleotides read TGCGCCAGCAGCCAAGATCCTACCGGCTTGGGGACCCAGTACTTC.

This clonotype appeared a few times. This chain connects TRBV11-2 to TRBJ2-2, with 11 positions matching TRBD1. The CDR3 has 16 amino acids. With V trimmed by 5 bases and J by 4 bases, 6 bases remained unmatched. The V gene's germline CDR1 is SGHAT and CDR2 FQNNGV. In DNA form, the CDR3 reads TGTGCCAGCAGCCGCGGGACAGGGGGATTCACCGGGGAGCTGTTTTTT. Its protein product is CASSRGTGGFTGELFF.